These 3 T cell receptor beta chains originate from one sample sequenced in a study of blood T cell repertoires in COVID-19 (dated by TCRdb to 2018 to 2020). The receptor library was made with the immunoSEQ multiplex PCR assay. The immuneACCESS repertoire file appears here via TCRdb, limited to in-frame rearrangements. These files lack a portion of the clones; in checked studies, under half of the deficit traces to unresolved V genes, and the cause of the others is not known. The sample data list 83,000 or so clones, and more than 85% of these were observed just once. The ten largest clones capture under 8.5% of the sample. The sequenced sample was peripheral blood. The source of these receptors is a man at least 80 years old with active or convalescent COVID-19.

In this sample, this clone turned up a few times. V and J are TRBV7-8 and TRBJ1-2, with D tentatively TRBD1 (5 bases). Trimming took 2 bases from V and 2 from J, leaving 12 bases between them. The CDR3 is 15 residues long. Germline lookup yields CDR1 SGHVS and CDR2 FQNEAQ. CDR3 sequence: CASSLFGQLNYGYTF. The CDR3 DNA sequence: TGTGCCAGCAGCTTATTTGGACAATTGAACTATGGCTACACCTTC.

The chain joins TRBV10-2 to TRBJ2-3; 9 bases fit TRBD2. The V gene end was trimmed by 4 bases and the J gene end by 2 bases; junction bases not matched to a gene: 10. There are 17 residues in the CDR3. Germline loops: CDR1 WSHSY, CDR2 SAAADI. The CDR3 sequence: CASSGPRLAGYTDTQYF. CDR3 nucleotides: TGCGCCAGCAGTGGGCCTAGGCTAGCGGGATACACAGATACGCAGTATTTT.

This clone has just a few counts. The chain links TRBV25-1 to TRBJ2-2; 14 bases map to TRBD2. Germline CDR1 is MGHDK and CDR2 is SYGVNS. The CDR3 covers 17 residues. Trimming took 6 bases from V and 2 from J; bases not matched to a gene: 5. CDR3 sequence (DNA): TGTGCCAGCAGCGTGGGACTAGCGGGAGTAAACACCGGGGAGCTGTTTTTT. Its protein is CASSVGLAGVNTGELFF.